Below, 10 T cell receptor beta chains from the same sample are listed, as sequenced in a study of T cell changes during pregnancy in multiple sclerosis. Assay used: immunoSEQ multiplex PCR; TCRdb lists only in-frame clones, some missing. Altogether roughly 49,000 clones are present, about 91% being singletons, with the ten largest covering around 0.38%. Specimen: CD4+ T cells from peripheral blood mononuclear cells, collected in the second trimester of pregnancy. These receptors were taken from a female donor in good health, enrolled as a control in a pregnancy study.

The chain joins TRBV7-9 to TRBJ2-7; 7 bases line up with TRBD1. This CDR3 has 14 amino acids. V lost 5 bases to trimming and J lost 2 bases; unmatched junction nucleotides: 6. The germline gives CDR1 SEHNR, CDR2 FQNEAQ (reference sequence). CDR3 nucleotide sequence: TGTGCCAGCAGCCCTGACAGGGCCCCCTACGAGCAGTACTTC. Its protein product is CASSPDRAPYEQYF.

The CDR3 DNA sequence: TGTGCCAGCGGCCAATCCCCGGACAGGGGGCCGATTTCTGAAGCTTTCTTT. Translated: CASGQSPDRGPISEAFF. The chain carries TRBV13 and TRBJ1-1, with 11 bases identical to TRBD1. The CDR3 extends over 17 amino acids. J lost 6 bases, V lost 8 bases, and 17 bases had no gene match. Germline CDR1 is PRHDT and CDR2 is FYEKMQ (reference sequence).

V gene TRBV11-1 combines with J gene TRBJ1-1; possibly TRBD1 for D (5 bases). Trimming removed 5 bases from V and 11 bases from J, with 12 bases in between. Germline-derived CDR1 and CDR2 are SGHAT and FQDESV (reference sequence). The CDR3 contains 11 residues. This CDR3 reads CASSPIGGAFF. The CDR3 DNA reads TGTGCCAGCAGCCCCATCGGGGGGGCTTTCTTT.

For the CDR3, the DNA is TGTGCCATCAGTGCCCCCGGGACAGGGAACTATGGCTACACCTTC. Translation gives CAISAPGTGNYGYTF. The V call is TRBV10-3, the J call TRBJ1-2; 9 bases map to TRBD1. Unmatched junction bases numbered 5, after V lost 4 bases and J lost 2 bases. Germline V gene lookup returns CDR1 ENHRY and CDR2 SYGVKD. CDR3 size: 15 residues.

This clone was recorded a few times. This sequence joins TRBV5-1 and TRBJ1-1, with 7 positions matching TRBD1. This CDR3 is built from 15 residues. Germline CDR1 and CDR2: SGHRS and YFSETQ. The V segment lost 6 bases and the J segment 4 bases; nucleotides outside the gene matches: 12. Here the CDR3 reads CASIISPGQSTEAFF. In DNA, the CDR3 is TGCGCCAGCATCATTTCTCCGGGACAGAGCACTGAAGCTTTCTTT.

The chain carries TRBV7-8 and TRBJ1-2; tentative D call: TRBD1 (6 bases). The ends were cut back, 0 bases at V and 1 base at J, with 12 bases in the middle. Germline V gives CDR1 SGHVS, CDR2 FQNEAQ. This CDR3 comprises 16 residues. CDR3 in DNA: TGTGCCAGCAGCTTAGCCCCCGTAGGGGGTAACTATGGCTACACCTTC. Amino acids: CASSLAPVGGNYGYTF.

This chain links TRBV25-1 with TRBJ2-5, with 8 bases lining up with TRBD1. This CDR3 comprises 18 residues. Trimming cost V 5 bases and J 5 bases; bases outside gene matches: 19. Germline assignment: CDR1 MGHDK and CDR2 SYGVNS. The CDR3 sequence is CASSNRGTGGTKGETQYF. The CDR3 DNA follows: TGTGCCAGCAGTAATCGGGGGACAGGAGGGACGAAGGGGGAGACCCAGTACTTC.

The chain couples TRBV18 to TRBJ2-1, with 7 bases that match TRBD1. The trim removed 3 bases at V and 0 bases at J, leaving 8 bases unmatched. Germline CDR1 is KGHSH and CDR2 is LQKENI. CDR3 length: 17 amino acids. The CDR3 spells CASSPSPGQSSYNEQFF. The CDR3 bases are TGTGCCAGCTCACCGAGCCCGGGACAGAGCTCCTACAATGAGCAGTTCTTC.

The V and J genes are TRBV10-2 and TRBJ1-4; D perhaps matches TRBD1 (6 bases). This CDR3 has 14 amino acids. V was shortened by 4 bases and J by 5 bases, with 11 bases between the two germline ends. Germline CDR1 WSHSY, CDR2 SAAADI. DNA for the CDR3: TGCGCCAGCAGTGCCCCAGGACAGAATGAAAAACTGTTTTTT. Translation gives CASSAPGQNEKLFF.

The V and J genes are TRBV11-2 and TRBJ1-1; D is unclear. The CDR3 is 13 residues long. CDR1 and CDR2 from the germline V gene are SGHAT and FQNNGV. V was shortened by 3 bases and J by 4 bases, with 9 bases between the two germline ends. For the CDR3, the DNA is TGTGCCAGCAGCTTCCAAAAGAGCACTGAAGCTTTCTTT. It is translated as CASSFQKSTEAFF.